This TCR beta chain was obtained from a study of blood T cells in healthy people across ages. Regarding the study as a whole: Compared with aged donors, long-lived donors showed fewer expanded clones, suggesting selection. The donors' CMV status was not determined, possibly confounding changes in expanded clonotypes.

As regards this clonotype: Its antigen is still unknown.

PCR was performed a second time for about 7 to 12 cycles using a sample-barcoded 5' primer and a J-beta primer mix. Through a template-switch adaptor with 12 random nucleotides, each cDNA molecule received a tag. TCRdb used MiXCR to reprocess the 5' RACE reads, holding one entry per CDR3 protein. The sample holds roughly 2 million distinct CDR3 sequences; around 50% are singletons and the top ten take roughly 2%. Every sample had a minimum of 6 million PBMCs isolated. Germline V gene lookup returns CDR1 MNHEY and CDR2 SVGAGI. The CDR3 is 16 amino acids. J lost 6 bases, V lost 4 bases, and 7 bases had no gene match.

The chain couples TRBV6-5 to TRBJ2-1; 12 bases fit TRBD2. This clonotype originated in a woman between 40 and 50 years old in good health. Input material: blood. The CDR3: CASSSLAGGLGNEQFF. Here the CDR3 DNA reads TGTGCCAGCAGTTCCCTAGCGGGGGGGCTCGGCAATGAGCAGTTCTTC.